This paragraph covers one T cell receptor beta chain sequence. The target of this receptor is not known. No much larger clone is present one base from it, and per-base qualities are unavailable. The source of the sample is a study of CD8+CD57+ T cells in acquired aplastic anemia (dated by TCRdb to 2016 to 2019). Background for the entire study: A mean of approximately 3 ug of DNA, ranging from roughly 0.19 to 30 ug, was extracted from sorted CD4+ and CD8+ cells. Healthy donor samples averaged approximately 9.8 million reads for CD4+ and fewer than 12 million for CD8+ cells. What the research found in general, with its limitations: Patients and healthy controls showed no significant difference in CD8+ Simpson's diversity (P=0.060). Although 25 to 30 CD8+ CDR3 sequences were shared by patients and controls, these sequences appeared highly expressed in patients and within the immunodominant clones of patients.

In the study, sorted CD4+ and CD8+ blood T cells from patients with severe aplastic anemia and from healthy subjects underwent deep sequencing of TCR repertoires. Ficoll-Paque density gradient centrifugation was used to isolate peripheral blood mononuclear cells. CD4+ and CD8+ T cells were sorted by FACS or magnetic beads before DNA extraction. Counted from cysteine to phenylalanine, this CDR3 has 12 amino acids. Kept here is only the CDR3 DNA, which spans 36 bases and is read in frame from base 1. Deletion took 5 bases off V and 5 bases off J, with a span of 8 bases between the germline ends. From a lookup of the germline V gene, CDR1 and CDR2 are SNHLY and FYNNEI. TCR beta VDJ combination and CDR3 sequence profiling used genomic DNA as the template. An Illumina HiSeq 2000 was the platform used for TCR repertoire sequencing. On the study's bioinformatics: TRBV/TRBJ rearrangement plots, CDR3 size and DJ length profiles, and Simpson's diversity index were used to evaluate the repertoires. The immunodominant clone was defined as the most abundant DNA sequence in deep sequencing data. CDR3 amino acid sequences were screened for sharing across subjects and compared with published repertoires and the VDJdb database. TCRdb passed the public sequencing reads through fastp at Q25 and MiXCR, retaining productive beta sequences. Duplicate CDR3 protein sequences are folded into a single record with the most common DNA and genes. The authors' filters were not applied to this entry. A total of roughly 160,000 distinct CDR3 sequences appear in this sample, roughly 63% of them only once. About 41% of the sample goes to the ten largest clones.

The chain uses TRBV2 and TRBJ2-3, with the identity of the D gene unclear. Specimen: sorted CD4+, CD8+, or CD8+CD57+ T cells (not recorded which) from PBMCs. The clonotype originates from a human donor in good health. The CDR3 is CASSYSQDTQYF. The sequence in DNA is TGTGCCAGCAGTTACTCGCAAGATACGCAGTATTTT.